This T cell receptor (beta chain) was observed in a study of cytomegalovirus exposure and HLA in healthy donors. Trimming stripped 4 bases from V and 0 bases from J, with 7 bases between. The CDR3 runs to 14 residues. CDR1 and CDR2 (germline): WSHSY, SAAADI. The PCR made use of 60 Vbeta and 13 Jbeta primers. The repertoire was sequenced with immunoSEQ multiplex PCR; TCRdb's copy has only in-frame clones and lacks some. The data contain around 98,000 clones, about 81% of them singletons. The sample taken for sequencing was PBMCs. The origin of this receptor is a man aged 35-49 years in good health and CMV-seronegative. The gene calls are TRBV10-2 and TRBJ2-4; D not certain. The chain's CDR3 is CASSAELAKNIQYF. CDR3 in DNA: TGCGCCAGCAGTGCTGAACTAGCCAAAAACATTCAGTACTTC.